Each of the 26 T cell receptor beta chains below was sequenced from the same sample in a study of blood T cells in healthy people across ages (dated by TCRdb to between 2014 and 2017). The library was made by 5' RACE. Sequencing was carried out with an Illumina HiSeq 2500. The second PCR ran for roughly 7 to 11 cycles and used a J-beta primer mix along with a sample-barcoded 5' primer. TCRdb reprocessing: public reads trimmed at Q25 with fastp, clones called with MiXCR, in-frame beta chains kept. Every CDR3 protein is listed once, alongside the most common genes and DNA of its rows. This sample has about 1.5 million distinct CDR3 sequences in its table, and roughly 43% of those were observed once. The ten top clones hold approximately 4.1% of the sample. The sample was blood. The receptors stem from a woman under 30 in good health.

The V and J genes are TRBV4-3 and TRBJ1-1; D may be TRBD1 (6 bases). Trimming left V 8 bases short and J 1 base short, with 11 bases between. This CDR3 is built from 13 residues. Germline V gene sequence: CDR1 LGHNA, CDR2 YSLEER. CDR3 in amino acids: CASGYRANTEAFF. The CDR3 region has the DNA TGCGCCAGCGGGTACAGGGCGAACACTGAAGCTTTCTTT.

This clonotype was detected once. The V and J genes are TRBV20-1 and TRBJ1-6; D unclear. Germline lookup yields CDR1 DFQATT and CDR2 SNEGSKA (reference sequence). CDR3 size: 14 residues. The germline V and J ends were trimmed by 6 bases and 7 bases, with 16 bases remaining between them. The CDR3 loop reads CSARTADGNSPLHF. In nucleotides, the CDR3 is TGCAGTGCCCGGACGGCCGACGGGAATTCACCCCTCCACTTT.

This sequence joins TRBV4-3 and TRBJ1-2, with TRBD1 matching over 7 bases. CDR3 size: 15 residues. Germline V gene data show CDR1 as LGHNA and CDR2 as YSLEER. With V trimmed by 8 bases and J by 2 bases, 11 bases remained unmatched. CDR3 sequence: CASSKRGGANYGYTF. The CDR3 DNA reads TGCGCCAGCTCCAAAAGAGGGGGCGCGAACTATGGCTACACCTTC.

In its sample, this clonotype was seen a few times. This chain uses TRBV20-1 with TRBJ2-7; 13 nucleotides agree with TRBD2. This CDR3 comprises 13 residues. Germline assignment: CDR1 DFQATT and CDR2 SNEGSKA (reference sequence). V lost 6 bases, J lost 4 bases, and 3 bases stayed unmatched. DNA of the CDR3: TGCAGTGCATTGACTAGCGGGGGGTACGAGCAGTACTTC. It yields the protein CSALTSGGYEQYF.

The chain links TRBV6-2 or TRBV6-3 to TRBJ2-4, with 8 bases aligning to TRBD2. The J call may not be correct, given that the DNA end is closer to TRBJ2-7. The CDR3 has 14 residues. Germline V gene sequence: CDR1 MNHEY, CDR2 SVGEGT. Here the CDR3 reads CASRPPGGFYEQYF. The CDR3 coding sequence is TGTGCCAGCAGGCCCCCGGGAGGGTTTTACGAGCAGTACTTC.

This clonotype was detected a few times. This sequence joins TRBV9 and TRBJ1-2; 9 nucleotides line up with TRBD1. The CDR3 runs to 15 residues. The ends lost 4 bases at V and 5 bases at J; junction bases unmatched: 9. CDR1 and CDR2 (germline): SGDLS, YYNGEE. CDR3 amino acids: CASSSRDRVGYGYTF. In DNA form, the CDR3 reads TGTGCCAGCAGCTCAAGGGACAGGGTGGGGTATGGCTACACCTTC.

This clonotype was seen only a few times. The rearrangement links TRBV20-1 to TRBJ1-5; the D gene is possibly TRBD1 (5 bases). Per the germline V gene, CDR1 is DFQATT and CDR2 is SNEGSKA (reference sequence). The CDR3 consists of 15 residues. Trimming pared 0 bases from V and 4 bases from J, leaving 13 bases between. The CDR3 is CSARDPREGNQPQHF. The CDR3 DNA follows: TGCAGTGCTAGAGATCCCAGGGAGGGAAATCAGCCCCAGCATTTT.

The chain joins TRBV10-3 to TRBJ2-7, with a possible D match to TRBD2 (6 bases). Looked up from germline, CDR1 is ENHRY and CDR2 is SYGVKD. The CDR3 consists of 13 residues. The ends were cut back, 5 bases at V and 6 bases at J, with 14 bases in the middle. CDR3 DNA: TGTGCCATCAGTAGGGACTGGCACAGCGAGCAGTACTTC. This translates into CAISRDWHSEQYF.

This chain connects TRBV27 to TRBJ2-1; the D gene is possibly TRBD2 (6 bases). In germline, CDR1 is MNHEY, CDR2 SMNVEV (reference sequence). The CDR3 has 16 amino acids. The germline V and J ends were trimmed by 3 bases and 6 bases, with 18 bases remaining between them. CDR3 nucleotides: TGTGCCAGCAGTTTGGGACTCCTAAGTCCATCCAATGAGCAGTTCTTC. This codes for CASSLGLLSPSNEQFF.

Only one count was recorded for this clonotype. For the CDR3, the DNA is TGTGCCAGCAGCCAAAGACTAGCGGGGGGACCAAAATCCAATGAGCAGTTCTTC. Translation gives CASSQRLAGGPKSNEQFF. The chain couples TRBV7-2 to TRBJ2-1; 13 bases agree with TRBD2. With V trimmed by 5 bases and J by 6 bases, 13 bases remained unmatched. The germline V gene has CDR1 SGHTA and CDR2 FQGNSA. The CDR3 covers 18 residues.

This clonotype is a singleton in its sample. This chain links TRBV5-5 with TRBJ1-5; TRBD1 matches 9 bases. Germline V gives CDR1 SGHKS, CDR2 YYEKEE (reference sequence). There are 18 residues in the CDR3. Trimming at V came to 4 bases and at J to 1 base, leaving 12 bases not matched to a gene. CDR3 residues: CASSTSPGTGLSNQPQHF. CDR3 DNA sequence: TGTGCCAGCAGCACGAGTCCCGGGACAGGGTTGAGCAATCAGCCCCAGCATTTT.

This clonotype has only a few counts. The CDR3 DNA is TGTGCCAGCGGGGGGACAGCCAACCAAGAGACCCAGTACTTC. The encoded protein is CASGGTANQETQYF. This rearrangement joins TRBV2 to TRBJ2-5; D possibly corresponds to TRBD1 (7 bases). Trimming took 8 bases from V and 0 from J, leaving 13 bases between them. Germline V gene data show CDR1 as SNHLY and CDR2 as FYNNEI. CDR3 length: 14 residues. Looking up the rest from reference TRBV2 and TRBJ2-5 gives the full variable domain: EPEVTQTPSHQVTQMGQEVILRCVPISNHLYFYWYRQILGQKVEFLVSFYNNEISEKSEIFDDQFSVERPDGSNFTLKIRSTKLEDSAMYFCASGGTANQETQYFGPGTRLLVL.

The J gene is TRBJ1-1, the V gene TRBV13, with D perhaps matching TRBD1 (5 bases). V lost 0 bases to trimming and J lost 7 bases, with 12 bases between them. The CDR3 spans 14 residues. Germline loops: CDR1 PRHDT, CDR2 FYEKMQ (reference sequence). CDR3 DNA sequence: TGTGCCAGCAGCTTAGGGGGGCATGTGAGTGAAGCTTTCTTT. Protein: CASSLGGHVSEAFF.

J is TRBJ1-6 and V is TRBV2; D gene ambiguous. This CDR3 is 14 amino acids long. Germline V gene lookup returns CDR1 SNHLY and CDR2 FYNNEI. V lost 0 bases and J 7 bases, leaving 7 bases between the germline ends. The CDR3 DNA reads TGTGCCAGCAGTGAAGCGCTTGGAAATTCACCCCTCCACTTT. It yields the protein CASSEALGNSPLHF.

V usage is TRBV7-9 and J usage is TRBJ1-1, with D tentatively TRBD1 (6 bases). The CDR3 has 14 amino acids. Trimming removed 7 bases from V and 5 bases from J, with 17 bases in between. Germline V CDR1 and CDR2: SEHNR, FQNEAQ (reference sequence). The CDR3 protein is CASTPSGGLTEAFF. CDR3 sequence (DNA): TGTGCCAGCACCCCCTCGGGGGGGCTTACTGAAGCTTTCTTT.

This clonotype was recorded a few times. The V gene is TRBV5-5, the J gene TRBJ1-4; D is unresolved. Germline CDR1 and CDR2: SGHKS and YYEKEE (reference sequence). V lost 7 bases and J lost 8, with 12 bases in between. The CDR3 has 12 amino acids. The CDR3 region is CASQSGSEKLFF. CDR3 nucleotide sequence: TGTGCCAGCCAGTCGGGGAGCGAAAAACTGTTTTTT.

A word on this clonotype: At one of its ends the junction is not consistent with the germline gene, which may arise from a read error. The rearrangement uses TRBV7-2 and TRBJ2-5; D unresolved. CDR3 size: 12 residues. Looked up from germline, CDR1 is SGHTA and CDR2 is FQGNSA. CDR3: CPSSLVRETQYF. In DNA, the CDR3 is TGTCCCAGCAGCTTAGTCAGGGAGACCCAGTACTTC.

The J gene is TRBJ2-7, the V gene TRBV7-9; 9 bases are a match to TRBD2. The germline V gene has CDR1 SEHNR and CDR2 FQNEAQ (reference sequence). The junction had 5 bases not matched to a gene; V was cut back by 8 bases and J by 0 bases. The CDR3 runs 14 residues. DNA of the CDR3: TGTGCCAGCTTTGCGGGAGGGCTCTCCTACGAGCAGTACTTC. Translation gives CASFAGGLSYEQYF.

In its sample, this clonotype was seen a few times. V is TRBV5-1 and J is TRBJ2-1, with 11 bases that match TRBD1. J was trimmed by 9 bases and V by 3 bases; bases with no gene match: 8. Germline loops: CDR1 SGHRS, CDR2 YFSETQ. This CDR3 comprises 15 residues. The chain's CDR3 is CASSSRDRGKVEQFF. CDR3 DNA sequence: TGCGCCAGCAGCTCCCGGGACAGGGGGAAGGTTGAGCAGTTCTTC. The variable domain in full, with the rest retrieved from reference TRBV5-1 and TRBJ2-1, is KAGVTQTPRYLIKTRGQQVTLSCSPISGHRSVSWYQQTPGQGLQFLFEYFSETQRNKGNFPGRFSGRQFSNSRSEMNVSTLELGDSALYLCASSSRDRGKVEQFFGPGTRLTVL.

The chain is built from TRBV20-1 and TRBJ2-1; 10 bases are a match to TRBD1. The V and J ends lost 0 bases and 6 bases, in that order; junction bases with no gene match: 2. The germline V gene has CDR1 DFQATT and CDR2 SNEGSKA (reference sequence). There are 14 residues in the CDR3. The CDR3 DNA is TGCAGTGCTAGAGATGGACAGGGGGGCAATGAGCAGTTCTTC. Translating it yields CSARDGQGGNEQFF.

The chain combines TRBV5-1 with TRBJ1-2, with unresolved D. Trimming stripped 5 bases from V and 3 bases from J, with 8 bases between. The CDR3 spans 12 residues. Germline CDR1 SGHRS, CDR2 YFSETQ. CDR3 bases: TGCGCCAGCAGTATGGACTACTATGGCTACACCTTC. As protein: CASSMDYYGYTF.

Turning to this clonotype: At one boundary the junction diverges from the germline segment, which might be a read error. The chain carries TRBV9 and TRBJ2-3; tentatively, D is TRBD1 (6 bases). This CDR3 has 15 residues. Germline CDR1 is SGDLS and CDR2 is YYNGEE. DNA of the CDR3: TGTGCCAGAAGCGTAGAGCAGGGGAGAACAGATACGCAGTATTTT. Translated, it gives CARSVEQGRTDTQYF. Full variable domain (missing parts from reference TRBV9 and TRBJ2-3): DSGVTQTPKHLITATGQRVTLRCSPRSGDLSVYWYQQSLDQGLQFLIQYYNGEERAKGNILERFSAQQFPDLHSELNLSSLELGDSALYFCARSVEQGRTDTQYFGPGTRLTVL.

In this sample, this clonotype turned up a few times. This chain links TRBV20-1 with TRBJ2-1; 11 bases match TRBD2. Germline loops: CDR1 DFQATT, CDR2 SNEGSKA (reference sequence). Trimming cost V 2 bases and J 8 bases; bases outside gene matches: 8. This CDR3 is built from 15 residues. The CDR3 reads CSARLLAGVVDEQFF. The CDR3 nucleotides are TGCAGTGCTAGACTACTAGCGGGAGTTGTCGATGAGCAGTTCTTC.

This chain uses TRBV20-1 with TRBJ2-3; 10 nucleotides agree with TRBD1. Per the germline V gene, CDR1 is DFQATT and CDR2 is SNEGSKA (reference sequence). This CDR3 region has 15 residues. With 6 bases clipped from V and 0 bases from J, the junction kept 6 bases outside the gene matches. CDR3 loop: CSAPDRGISTDTQYF. The CDR3 nucleotides are TGCAGTGCCCCGGACAGGGGGATTAGCACAGATACGCAGTATTTT.

This chain joins TRBV7-9 and TRBJ2-7; no reliable D call. In germline, CDR1 is SEHNR, CDR2 FQNEAQ (reference sequence). The CDR3 totals 15 residues. V was shortened by 0 bases and J by 5 bases, with 14 bases between the two germline ends. CDR3 nucleotide sequence: TGTGCCAGCAGCTTAGCAATGGGGTCCCCCAACGAGCAGTACTTC. It is translated as CASSLAMGSPNEQYF.

V is TRBV7-2 and J is TRBJ1-6; D not certain. The CDR3 covers 16 residues. V was pared by 2 bases and J by 6 bases, with 14 bases between. From germline, CDR1 is SGHTA and CDR2 FQGNSA. CDR3 amino acids: CASSLRSSAGNSPLHF. In DNA, the CDR3 is TGTGCCAGCAGCTTAAGGAGCTCGGCGGGTAATTCACCCCTCCACTTT. The entire variable domain, with the rest obtained from reference TRBV7-2 and TRBJ1-6, is as follows: GAGVSQSPSNKVTEKGKDVELRCDPISGHTALYWYRQSLGQGLEFLIYFQGNSAPDKSGLPSDRFSAERTGGSVSTLTIQRTQQEDSAVYLCASSLRSSAGNSPLHFGNGTRLTVT.